This section outlines one T cell receptor (beta chain) sequence together with its context. In the original processing: The assay estimated nucleated cells by amplifying reference gene primers. TCRdb's copy holds only in-frame clones and misses some; the assay was immunoSEQ multiplex PCR. The V and J calls and clone size were taken over from that table, and D and trimming were inferred from the DNA. Of over 200,000 clones listed, 65% to 85% are singletons. The data were taken from a study of blood T cell repertoires in COVID-19. Study-wide background: Some COVID-19 samples were acute and others convalescent; all came from the United States, Italy and Spain. T cells, B-cell-depleted T cells, or PBMCs supplied cDNA or gDNA.

The germline gives CDR1 SGHTA, CDR2 FQGNSA. V dropped 1 base and J dropped 1 base, with 5 bases sitting between them. The CDR3 runs to 14 residues. The chain joins TRBV7-2 to TRBJ1-5; no firm D call. The source is a man aged 40-49 years with acute or convalescent COVID-19. Sequenced: peripheral blood. The CDR3 sequence: CASSLGASNQPQHF. Written as DNA, the CDR3 is TGTGCCAGCAGCTTAGGGGCAAGCAATCAGCCCCAGCATTTT.